These 23 T cell receptor beta chains originate from one sample sequenced in a study of T cell responses to AZD1222 COVID-19 vaccine. TCRdb's copy holds only in-frame clones and misses some; the assay was immunoSEQ multiplex PCR. Of around 150,000 clones listed, 75% to 95% are singletons. The sample was peripheral blood, taken 28 days after the second AZD1222 dose. The source is an adult who received the AZD1222 COVID-19 vaccine.

This sequence joins TRBV19 and TRBJ1-2, with 10 bases matching TRBD1. CDR1 is LNHDA and CDR2 is SQIVND in the germline V gene (reference sequence). V lost 9 bases, J lost 4 bases, and 8 bases stayed unmatched. The CDR3 runs to 14 residues. The CDR3 nucleotides read TGTGCCAGCGGGGGACAGGGGAGACGCTATGGCTACACCTTC. Translation: CASGGQGRRYGYTF. The complete variable domain, with remaining parts taken from reference TRBV19 and TRBJ1-2, reads DGGITQSPKYLFRKEGQNVTLSCEQNLNHDAMYWYRQDPGQGLRLIYYSQIVNDFQKGDIAEGYSVSREKKESFPLTVTSAQKNPTAFYLCASGGQGRRYGYTFGSGTRLTVV.

The chain links TRBV10-2 to TRBJ1-1; D not certain. The CDR3 extends over 14 amino acids. CDR1 and CDR2 (germline): WSHSY, SAAADI. V lost 3 bases and J lost 3, with 11 bases in between. CDR3 sequence: CASSDAGSHTEAFF. The CDR3 DNA follows: TGCGCCAGCAGTGACGCCGGGAGCCACACTGAAGCTTTCTTT.

The rearrangement uses TRBV7-9 and TRBJ2-7; no clear D. The CDR3 is made up of 11 amino acids. The ends were cut back, 6 bases at V and 7 bases at J, with 10 bases in the middle. CDR1 is SEHNR, CDR2 FQNEAQ, per germline (reference sequence). DNA of the CDR3: TGTGCCAGCAGTTCCGCCGAGGAGCAGTACTTC. Amino acids: CASSSAEEQYF.

The chain carries TRBV6-1 and TRBJ1-2; no firm D call. This CDR3 spans 12 amino acids. Germline V gene sequence: CDR1 MNHNS, CDR2 SASEGT. Between the trimmed V and J ends, which lost 2 bases and 12 bases, there was a span of 13 bases. This chain's CDR3 is CASSESLDWNTF. CDR3 nucleotides: TGTGCCAGCAGTGAATCTTTGGACTGGAACACCTTC.

This clone was picked up one time. The CDR3 nucleotides read TGTGCCAGCAGTGTCAGGGGGCATATCACCGGGGAGCTGTTTTTT. Protein: CASSVRGHITGELFF. The V gene is TRBV2, the J gene TRBJ2-2, with 8 positions matching TRBD1. Germline trimming cut 4 bases from V and 4 bases from J; bases unmatched to any gene: 5. This CDR3 is 15 amino acids long. Germline loops: CDR1 SNHLY, CDR2 FYNNEI.

The chain joins TRBV11-3 to TRBJ2-3; TRBD1 might be the D (6 bases). The CDR3 sequence is 15 residues long. Trimming removed 5 bases at V and 1 base at J, with 13 bases between. The V gene's germline CDR1 is SGHNT and CDR2 YENEEA. The CDR3 spells CASSRRPGGTDTQYF. In DNA, the CDR3 is TGTGCCAGCAGCCGACGTCCAGGGGGCACAGATACGCAGTATTTT.

The chain carries TRBV6-4 and TRBJ2-3; possibly TRBD2 for D (6 bases). The CDR3 runs to 15 residues. The V and J ends lost 4 bases and 0 bases respectively, with 11 bases between them. Germline CDR1 is MRHNA and CDR2 is SNTAGT. CDR3: CASSATGTSTDTQYF. CDR3 coding DNA: TGTGCCAGCAGTGCCACCGGGACTAGCACAGATACGCAGTATTTT.

CDR3 DNA sequence: TGCGCCAGCAGTGAGGAGCTAGCGGGAGCTGGCACAGATACGCAGTATTTT. Protein: CASSEELAGAGTDTQYF. This chain joins TRBV10-1 and TRBJ2-3; 10 bases map to TRBD2. Germline assignment: CDR1 WNHNN and CDR2 SYGVQD (reference sequence). With 2 bases clipped from V and 1 base from J, the junction kept 6 bases outside the gene matches. The CDR3 extends over 17 amino acids.

On this clone: Other DNA sequences of this sample code for an identical CDR3. The chain employs TRBV5-1 and TRBJ2-7; no definite D call. V was clipped by 4 bases and J by 0 bases, with 11 bases between them. The CDR3 length is 14 residues. Germline-derived CDR1 and CDR2 are SGHRS and YFSETQ. The CDR3 DNA follows: TGCGCCAGCAGCCTGGTCGGTAGCTCCTACGAGCAGTACTTC. This gives the protein CASSLVGSSYEQYF.

V and J are TRBV19 and TRBJ1-2; 10 nucleotides line up with TRBD1. Trimming at V came to 5 bases and at J to 4 bases, leaving 7 bases not matched to a gene. CDR1 is LNHDA, CDR2 SQIVND, per germline (reference sequence). The CDR3 has 15 residues. The CDR3 region is CASSLSDRGSYGYTF. The CDR3 DNA follows: TGTGCCAGTAGTTTATCGGACAGGGGGAGCTATGGCTACACCTTC.

The chain couples TRBV30 to TRBJ2-1; D call uncertain. This CDR3 is 12 amino acids long. CDR1 is GTSNPN and CDR2 is SVGIG in the germline V gene (reference sequence). V was cut by 2 bases and J by 4 bases, with 6 bases left in between. In DNA, the CDR3 is TGTGCCTGGAGTCGGTTGTACAATGAGCAGTTCTTC. It is translated as CAWSRLYNEQFF.

The rearrangement links TRBV19 to TRBJ2-7; 7 bases are shared with TRBD2. V gave up 3 bases and J gave up 6 bases; unmatched junction bases: 11. CDR3 length: 15 residues. Germline CDR1 and CDR2: LNHDA and SQIVND (reference sequence). The CDR3 sequence: CASSILGGTTSEQYF. CDR3 coding DNA: TGTGCCAGTAGTATCTTAGGAGGGACTACAAGCGAGCAGTACTTC.

This rearrangement joins TRBV4-1 to TRBJ2-2, with a possible D match to TRBD2 (5 bases). The CDR3 is made up of 16 amino acids. Germline CDR1 and CDR2: MGHRA and YSYEKL. V was cut by 1 base and J by 7 bases, with 16 bases left in between. CDR3 in DNA: TGCGCCAGCAGCCAAGTTTACGGTACGGGGAGCGGGGAGCTGTTTTTT. Protein sequence: CASSQVYGTGSGELFF.

The table lists this clone with a few counts. The chain is built from TRBV7-2 and TRBJ2-3; 9 nucleotides align to TRBD2. This CDR3 spans 16 amino acids. Germline V gene lookup returns CDR1 SGHTA and CDR2 FQGNSA. V dropped 5 bases and J dropped 4; count of bases not matched to a gene: 10. CDR3 in DNA: TGTGCCAGCAGCGTCCTGGGCGCGGGAGGGGCAGATACGCAGTATTTT. Translated: CASSVLGAGGADTQYF. The full variable domain, in which reference TRBV7-2 and TRBJ2-3 provide the parts outside the CDR3, is GAGVSQSPSNKVTEKGKDVELRCDPISGHTALYWYRQSLGQGLEFLIYFQGNSAPDKSGLPSDRFSAERTGGSVSTLTIQRTQQEDSAVYLCASSVLGAGGADTQYFGPGTRLTVL.

V is TRBV2 and J is TRBJ1-6; 7 bases map to TRBD1. CDR3 size: 15 residues. V trimming: 7 bases; J trimming: 9 bases; junction bases outside the gene matches: 12. Germline values: CDR1 SNHLY, CDR2 FYNNEI. The CDR3 sequence is CASKPPTGTASPLHF. The CDR3 nucleotides read TGTGCCAGCAAACCCCCGACAGGGACGGCTTCACCCCTCCACTTT.

The rearrangement links TRBV28 to TRBJ2-4; D uncertain. Germline CDR1 is MDHEN and CDR2 is SYDVKM. The CDR3 is made up of 16 amino acids. V was shortened by 2 bases and J by 2 bases, with 13 bases between the two germline ends. This chain's CDR3 is CASSLAGVESKNIQYF. In nucleotides, the CDR3 is TGTGCCAGCAGTTTAGCTGGGGTGGAATCCAAAAACATTCAGTACTTC.

CDR3 region: CASSVENRGPLHF. In DNA form, the CDR3 reads TGTGCCAGCAGCGTAGAAAACAGGGGGCCCCTCCACTTT. This chain joins TRBV9 and TRBJ1-6; 8 bases are a match to TRBD1. Germline V lookup: CDR1 SGDLS, CDR2 YYNGEE. There are 13 residues in the CDR3. V was pared by 0 bases and J by 13 bases, with 3 bases of the junction left unmatched.

V and J are TRBV19 and TRBJ2-3; D remains unclear. CDR1 is LNHDA and CDR2 is SQIVND in the germline V gene (reference sequence). Trimming shortened V by 3 bases and J by 1 base, and 11 bases separated the two germline ends. CDR3 length equals 15 residues. The CDR3 DNA reads TGTGCCAGTAGTATGATGCCCCCGGGCACAGATACGCAGTATTTT. This sequence encodes CASSMMPPGTDTQYF.

V and J are TRBV7-9 and TRBJ2-1; D perhaps matches TRBD2 (6 bases). The CDR3 contains 14 residues. Germline values: CDR1 SEHNR, CDR2 FQNEAQ (reference sequence). Between the trimmed V and J ends, which lost 3 bases and 0 bases, there was a span of 6 bases. The DNA for the CDR3 is TGTGCCAGCAGCTTGGGACTCTCCTACAATGAGCAGTTCTTC. Protein product: CASSLGLSYNEQFF.

V usage is TRBV27 and J usage is TRBJ2-1; 11 bases are shared with TRBD2. V was clipped by 1 base and J by 6 bases; unmatched bases: 8. Germline CDR1 MNHEY, CDR2 SMNVEV (reference sequence). The CDR3 loop spans 17 amino acids. The CDR3 reads CASSLLSSGRARNEQFF. The DNA of the CDR3 is TGTGCCAGCAGTTTATTGAGTAGCGGGAGGGCCCGCAATGAGCAGTTCTTC.

This chain uses TRBV3-1 (or the pseudogene TRBV3-2) with TRBJ1-1, with D possibly being TRBD1 (5 bases). Trimming cost V 10 bases and J 0 bases, with 15 bases left between them. The germline gives CDR1 LGHDT, CDR2 YNNKEL (reference sequence). The CDR3 is made up of 14 amino acids. As DNA, the CDR3 is TGTGCCACAGCACGGGGACGGATGAACACTGAAGCTTTCTTT. Its translation: CATARGRMNTEAFF.

This chain uses TRBV30 with TRBJ1-6; 9 bases match TRBD1. CDR1 and CDR2 (germline): GTSNPN, SVGIG (reference sequence). J gave up 5 bases and V 7 bases, and 12 bases lay outside the gene matches. This CDR3 comprises 16 residues. The CDR3 protein is CASSLYGQGNNSPLHF. The DNA for the CDR3 is TGTGCCTCAAGCCTTTATGGACAGGGGAATAATTCACCCCTCCACTTT.

The rearrangement uses TRBV5-6 and TRBJ2-2, with 8 positions matching TRBD2. This CDR3 has 16 amino acids. Losses at the gene ends were 3 bases for V and 4 bases for J; bases not matched to a gene: 8. Looked up from germline, CDR1 is SGHDT and CDR2 is YYEEEE. The CDR3 bases are TGTGCCAGCAGCTATAGCGGGGTGGGCTTCACCGGGGAGCTGTTTTTT. As protein: CASSYSGVGFTGELFF.